This T cell receptor (beta chain) came from a study of OX40 agonist ivuxolimab in advanced cancers. Whole-study results and caveats: Compared with CD4+, CD8+ T cells on average had more expanded clones.

As for this clone: No antigen is known for it.

The CDR3 totals 15 residues. In germline, CDR1 is SGHVS, CDR2 FNYEAQ. The V segment lost 0 bases and the J segment 5 bases; nucleotides outside the gene matches: 3. Here immunoSEQ multiplex PCR was the method, and the copy in TCRdb shows in-frame clones only, minus some. This repertoire shows approximately 94,000 clones, over 75% found once; its top ten account for less than 0.2%. The material was CD4+ or CD8+ T cells sorted from blood, obtained in a trial of the OX40 agonist ivuxolimab. The source of this sequence is an adult with an advanced solid tumor such as melanoma, head and neck, liver or kidney cancer. The V gene is TRBV7-6, the J gene TRBJ1-5, with 8 bases matching TRBD1. For the CDR3, the DNA is TGTGCCAGCAGCTTAGCGTCAGGGGGCGATCAGCCCCAGCATTTT. Its protein product is CASSLASGGDQPQHF.